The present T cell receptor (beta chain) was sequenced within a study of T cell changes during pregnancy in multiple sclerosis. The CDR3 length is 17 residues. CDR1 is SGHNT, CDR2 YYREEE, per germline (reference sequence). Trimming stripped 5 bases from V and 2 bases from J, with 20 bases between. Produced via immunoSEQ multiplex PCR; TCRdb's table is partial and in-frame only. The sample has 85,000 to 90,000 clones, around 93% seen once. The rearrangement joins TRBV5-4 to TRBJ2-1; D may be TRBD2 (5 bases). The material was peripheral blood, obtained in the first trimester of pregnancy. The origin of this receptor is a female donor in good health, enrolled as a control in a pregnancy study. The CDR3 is CASRAASSAYPYNEQFF. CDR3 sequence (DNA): TGTGCCAGCAGAGCCGCTAGTAGCGCCTACCCCTACAATGAGCAGTTCTTC.